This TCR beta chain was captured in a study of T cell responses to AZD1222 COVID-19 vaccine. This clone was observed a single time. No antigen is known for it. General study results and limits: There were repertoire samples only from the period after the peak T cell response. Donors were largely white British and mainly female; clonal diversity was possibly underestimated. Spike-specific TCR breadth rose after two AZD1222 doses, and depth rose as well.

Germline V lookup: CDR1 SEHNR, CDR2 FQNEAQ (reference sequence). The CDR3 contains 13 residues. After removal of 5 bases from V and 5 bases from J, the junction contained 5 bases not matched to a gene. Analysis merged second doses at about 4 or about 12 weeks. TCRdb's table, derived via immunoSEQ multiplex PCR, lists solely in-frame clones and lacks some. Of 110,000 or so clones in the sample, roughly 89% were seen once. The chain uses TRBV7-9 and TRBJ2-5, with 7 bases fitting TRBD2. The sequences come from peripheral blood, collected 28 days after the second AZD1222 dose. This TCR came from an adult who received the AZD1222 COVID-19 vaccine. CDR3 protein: CASSNWGGETQYF. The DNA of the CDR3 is TGTGCCAGCAGCAACTGGGGAGGGGAGACCCAGTACTTC.